This TCR beta chain was identified during a study of blood T cell repertoires in COVID-19. Study in general: Samples came from the United States, Italy and Spain, spanning acute and convalescent COVID-19. PBMCs, B-cell-depleted T cells, or T cells provided the cDNA or gDNA that made up the material.

Per the authors' pipeline: Reference gene primer amplification in the assay estimated nucleated cell counts. TCRdb's copy holds only in-frame clones and misses some; the assay was immunoSEQ multiplex PCR. From that table come the V and J calls and clone size; the DNA was used to work out D and trimming. This table holds roughly 73,000 clones, approximately 90% found once. Trimming took 6 bases from V and 6 from J; bases not matched to a gene: 9. Looked up from germline, CDR1 is MDHEN and CDR2 is SYDVKM. The CDR3 spans 14 residues. The sample taken for sequencing was peripheral blood. J is TRBJ1-1 and V is TRBV28; TRBD1 agrees at 8 bases. The TCR originated in a human donor in a cohort sampled during active COVID-19. CDR3 nucleotides: TGTGCCAGCAGCCCGACAGGGGTAATTGCTGAAGCTTTCTTT. Its translation: CASSPTGVIAEAFF.